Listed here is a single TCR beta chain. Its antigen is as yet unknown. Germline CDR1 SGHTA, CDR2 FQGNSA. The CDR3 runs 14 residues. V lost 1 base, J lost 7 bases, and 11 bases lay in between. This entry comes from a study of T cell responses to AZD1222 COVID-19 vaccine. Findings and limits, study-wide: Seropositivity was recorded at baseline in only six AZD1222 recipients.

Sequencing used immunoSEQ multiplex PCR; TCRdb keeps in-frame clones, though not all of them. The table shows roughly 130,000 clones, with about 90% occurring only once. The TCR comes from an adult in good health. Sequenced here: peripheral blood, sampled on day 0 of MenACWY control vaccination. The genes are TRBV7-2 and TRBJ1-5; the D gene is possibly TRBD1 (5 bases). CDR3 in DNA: TGTGCCAGCAGCTTAGTGGGGCCTCGGCAGCCCCAGCATTTT. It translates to CASSLVGPRQPQHF. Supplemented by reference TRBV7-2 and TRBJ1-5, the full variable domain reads GAGVSQSPSNKVTEKGKDVELRCDPISGHTALYWYRQSLGQGLEFLIYFQGNSAPDKSGLPSDRFSAERTGGSVSTLTIQRTQQEDSAVYLCASSLVGPRQPQHFGDGTRLSIL.